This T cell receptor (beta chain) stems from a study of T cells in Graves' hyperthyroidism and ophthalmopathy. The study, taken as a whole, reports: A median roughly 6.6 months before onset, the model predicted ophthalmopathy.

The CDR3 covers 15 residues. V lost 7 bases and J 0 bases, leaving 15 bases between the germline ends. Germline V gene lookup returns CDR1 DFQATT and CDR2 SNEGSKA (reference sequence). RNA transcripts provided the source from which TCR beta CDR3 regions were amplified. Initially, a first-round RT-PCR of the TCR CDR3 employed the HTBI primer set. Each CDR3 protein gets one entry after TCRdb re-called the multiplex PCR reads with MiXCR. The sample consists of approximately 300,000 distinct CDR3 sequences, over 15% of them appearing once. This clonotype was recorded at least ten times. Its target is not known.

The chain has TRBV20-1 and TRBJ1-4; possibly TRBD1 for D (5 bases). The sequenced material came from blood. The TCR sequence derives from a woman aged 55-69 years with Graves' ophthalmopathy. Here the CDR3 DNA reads TGCAGTGTTCCCCCGGGACGCGCAACTAATGAAAAACTGTTTTTT. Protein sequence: CSVPPGRATNEKLFF.